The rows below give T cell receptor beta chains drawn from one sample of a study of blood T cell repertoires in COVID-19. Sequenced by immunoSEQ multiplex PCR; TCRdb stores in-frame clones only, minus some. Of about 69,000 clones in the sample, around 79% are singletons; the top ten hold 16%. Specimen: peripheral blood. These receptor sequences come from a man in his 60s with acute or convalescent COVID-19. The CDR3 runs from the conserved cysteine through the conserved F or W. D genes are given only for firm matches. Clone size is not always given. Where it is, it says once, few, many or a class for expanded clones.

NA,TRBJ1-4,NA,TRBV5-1,CASSFSVPNEKLFF,TGCGCCAGCAGCTTCTCAGTGCCTAATGAAAAACTGTTTTTT
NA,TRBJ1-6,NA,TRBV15,CATSREVDSGSLHF,TGTGCCACCAGCAGAGAGGTCGACTCGGGGTCCCTCCACTTT
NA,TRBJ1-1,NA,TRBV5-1,CASSWGDQNTEAFF,TGCGCCAGCAGCTGGGGGGATCAGAACACTGAAGCTTTCTTT
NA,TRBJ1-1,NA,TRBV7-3,CASRQNRDTEAFF,TGTGCCAGCAGGCAGAACAGGGACACTGAAGCTTTCTTT
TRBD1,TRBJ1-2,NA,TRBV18,CASSPWDSGLYGYTF,TGTGCCAGCTCACCATGGGACAGCGGCTTATATGGCTACACCTTC
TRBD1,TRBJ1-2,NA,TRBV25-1,CASSEQGVRYGYTF,TGTGCCAGCAGTGAACAGGGGGTTCGGTATGGCTACACCTTC
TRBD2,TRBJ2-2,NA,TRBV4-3,CASSAGLADSGELFF,TGCGCCAGCAGCGCGGGACTAGCTGACTCCGGGGAGCTGTTTTTT
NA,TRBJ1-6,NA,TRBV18,CASSPGTLSPLHF,TGTGCCAGCTCACCCGGGACTCTCTCACCCCTCCACTTT
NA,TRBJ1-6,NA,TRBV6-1,CASSEEPGSPLHF,TGTGCCAGCAGTGAAGAACCCGGTTCACCCCTCCACTTT
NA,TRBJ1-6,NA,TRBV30,CAWMGQGNSPLHF,TGTGCCTGGATGGGGCAGGGAAATTCACCCCTCCACTTT
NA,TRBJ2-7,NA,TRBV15,CATSFKVGGHEQYF,TGTGCCACCAGCTTTAAGGTGGGCGGGCACGAGCAGTACTTC
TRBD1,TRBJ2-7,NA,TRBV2,CASRNTGAYEQYF,TGTGCCAGCAGAAATACAGGGGCCTACGAGCAGTACTTC
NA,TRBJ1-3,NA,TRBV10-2,CASRATGNTIYF,TGCGCCAGCAGGGCGACAGGAAACACCATATATTTT
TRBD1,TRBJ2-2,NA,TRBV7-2,CASSVRGQGFGELFF,TGTGCCAGCAGCGTCCGGGGACAGGGGTTCGGGGAGCTGTTTTTT
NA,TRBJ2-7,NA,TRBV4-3,CASKASAVGEQYF,TGCGCCAGCAAGGCTAGCGCGGTCGGAGAGCAGTACTTC
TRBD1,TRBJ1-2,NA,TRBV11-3,CASSNRGLEGYTF,TGTGCCAGCAGCAACAGGGGGCTGGAGGGCTACACCTTC
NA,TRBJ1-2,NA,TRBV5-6,CASSPGPRVHGYTF,TGTGCCAGCAGCCCGGGCCCGCGGGTCCATGGCTACACCTTC
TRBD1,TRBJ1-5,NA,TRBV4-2,CASSQDFSGGGWTQHF,TGTGCCAGCAGCCAAGATTTTTCAGGGGGCGGTTGGACCCAGCATTTT
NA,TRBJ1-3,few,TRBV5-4,CASSLKTASSGNTIYF,TGTGCCAGCAGCTTAAAGACAGCCAGCTCTGGAAACACCATATATTTT
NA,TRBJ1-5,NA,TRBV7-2,CASSLRRVPNQPQHF,TGTGCCAGCAGCTTACGCAGGGTTCCCAATCAGCCCCAGCATTTT
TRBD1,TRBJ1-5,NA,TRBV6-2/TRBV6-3,CASSPGTGVLGTISNQPQHF,TGTGCCAGCAGCCCCGGGACAGGGGTTTTGGGAACTATTAGCAATCAGCCCCAGCATTTT
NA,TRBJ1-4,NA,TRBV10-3,CAISDPGHRSTNEKLFF,TGTGCCATCAGTGACCCCGGACACCGATCGACTAATGAAAAACTGTTTTTT
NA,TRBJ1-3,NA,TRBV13,CASSSDRSSGNTIYF,TGTGCCAGCAGCTCTGACAGGAGCTCTGGAAACACCATATATTTT
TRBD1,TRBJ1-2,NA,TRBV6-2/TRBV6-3,CASSQGQFYGYTF,TGTGCCAGCAGCCAGGGACAGTTTTATGGCTACACCTTC
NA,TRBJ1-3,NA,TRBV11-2,CASSLGGGRGPSGNTIYF,TGTGCCAGCAGCTTAGGGGGGGGGCGGGGCCCCTCTGGAAACACCATATATTTT
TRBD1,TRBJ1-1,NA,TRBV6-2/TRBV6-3,CASSRSGGTEAFF,TGTGCCAGCAGCCGGTCAGGGGGCACTGAAGCTTTCTTT
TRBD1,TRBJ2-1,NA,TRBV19,CASSPDRGSYNEQFF,TGTGCCAGTAGTCCCGACAGGGGGTCCTACAATGAGCAGTTCTTC
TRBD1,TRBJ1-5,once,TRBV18,CASSPGRDRGHQPQHF,TGTGCCAGCTCACCAGGGCGGGACAGGGGGCATCAGCCCCAGCATTTT
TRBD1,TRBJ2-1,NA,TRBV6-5,CASSFWDRGDNEQFF,TGTGCCAGCAGCTTTTGGGACAGGGGCGACAATGAGCAGTTCTTC
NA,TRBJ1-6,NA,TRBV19,CASSIWSGFQSPLHF,TGTGCCAGTAGTATTTGGTCAGGGTTCCAGTCACCCCTCCACTTT
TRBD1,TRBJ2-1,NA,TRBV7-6,CASSTGQGLPFF,TGTGCCAGCAGCACCGGACAGGGGTTGCCGTTCTTC
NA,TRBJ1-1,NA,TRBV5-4,CASSLPGQRHAFF,TGTGCCAGCAGCCTCCCCGGACAAAGGCACGCTTTCTTT
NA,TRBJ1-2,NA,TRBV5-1,CASSSDKANYGYTF,TGCGCCAGCAGTTCGGACAAAGCTAACTATGGCTACACCTTC
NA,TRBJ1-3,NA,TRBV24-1,CATSQGYGNTIYF,TGTGCCACCAGTCAGGGATATGGAAACACCATATATTTT
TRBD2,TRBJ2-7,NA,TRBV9,CASSVAGGSSYEQYF,TGTGCCAGCAGCGTAGCGGGGGGGAGCTCCTACGAGCAGTACTTC
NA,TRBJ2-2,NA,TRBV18,CASSRDPNTGELFF,TGTGCCAGTTCCAGGGATCCGAACACCGGGGAGCTGTTTTTT
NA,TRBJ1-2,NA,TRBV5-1,CASSLNSNYGYTF,TGCGCCAGCAGCTTGAACAGTAACTATGGCTACACCTTC
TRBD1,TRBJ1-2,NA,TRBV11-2,CASSLGTGHYGYTF,TGTGCCAGCAGCTTAGGGACAGGACACTATGGCTACACCTTC
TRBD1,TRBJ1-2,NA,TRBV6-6,CASSYSGQGGYGYTF,TGTGCCAGCAGTTACTCGGGACAGGGCGGCTATGGCTACACCTTC
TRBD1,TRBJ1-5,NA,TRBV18,CASSPRRAQGFSNQPQHF,TGTGCCAGCTCACCCCGCCGAGCACAGGGGTTCAGCAATCAGCCCCAGCATTTT
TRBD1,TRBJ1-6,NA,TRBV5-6,CASTRTGDNSPLHF,TGTGCCAGCACCCGGACAGGGGACAATTCACCCCTCCACTTT
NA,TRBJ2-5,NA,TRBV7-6,CASSAGPQEKTQYF,TGTGCCAGCAGCGCGGGGCCCCAGGAGAAGACCCAGTACTTC
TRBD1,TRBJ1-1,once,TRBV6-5,CASSWPGTGVAFF,TGTGCCAGCAGTTGGCCTGGGACAGGGGTGGCTTTCTTT
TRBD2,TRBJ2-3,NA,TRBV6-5,CASSQTSGGTDTQYF,TGTGCCAGCAGTCAGACTAGCGGGGGCACAGATACGCAGTATTTT
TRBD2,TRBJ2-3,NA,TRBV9,CASSAGTSSAGVWASHGTDTQYF,TGTGCCAGCAGCGCCGGGACTAGTAGCGCCGGGGTGTGGGCCTCGCATGGCACAGATACGCAGTATTTT
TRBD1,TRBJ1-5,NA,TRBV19,CASSVGTAIRLNQPQHF,TGTGCCAGTAGTGTTGGGACAGCAATTAGACTCAATCAGCCCCAGCATTTT